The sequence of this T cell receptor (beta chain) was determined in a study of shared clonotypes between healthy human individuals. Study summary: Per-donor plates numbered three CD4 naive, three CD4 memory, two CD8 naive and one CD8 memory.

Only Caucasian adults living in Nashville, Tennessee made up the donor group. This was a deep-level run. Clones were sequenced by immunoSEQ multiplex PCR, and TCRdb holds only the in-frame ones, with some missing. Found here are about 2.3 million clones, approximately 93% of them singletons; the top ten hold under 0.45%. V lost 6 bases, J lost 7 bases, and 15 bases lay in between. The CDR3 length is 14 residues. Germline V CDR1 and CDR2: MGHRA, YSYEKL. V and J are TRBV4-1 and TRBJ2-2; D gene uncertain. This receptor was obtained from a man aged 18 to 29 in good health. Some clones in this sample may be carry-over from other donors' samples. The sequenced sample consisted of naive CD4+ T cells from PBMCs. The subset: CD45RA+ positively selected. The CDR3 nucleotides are TGCGCCAGCAGACCCTCTGGACGTGGCGGGGAGCTGTTTTTT. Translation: CASRPSGRGGELFF.